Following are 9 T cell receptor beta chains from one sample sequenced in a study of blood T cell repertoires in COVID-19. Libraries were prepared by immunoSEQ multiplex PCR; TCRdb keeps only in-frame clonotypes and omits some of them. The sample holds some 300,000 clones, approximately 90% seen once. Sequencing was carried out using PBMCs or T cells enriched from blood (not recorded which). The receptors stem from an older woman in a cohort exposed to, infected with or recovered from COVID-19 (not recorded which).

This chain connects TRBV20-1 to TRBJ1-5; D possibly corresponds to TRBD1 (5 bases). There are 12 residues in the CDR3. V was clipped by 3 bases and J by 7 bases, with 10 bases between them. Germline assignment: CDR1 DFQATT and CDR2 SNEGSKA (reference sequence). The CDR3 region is CSASQGSQPQHF. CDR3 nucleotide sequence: TGCAGTGCTAGTCAGGGCTCCCAGCCCCAGCATTTT.

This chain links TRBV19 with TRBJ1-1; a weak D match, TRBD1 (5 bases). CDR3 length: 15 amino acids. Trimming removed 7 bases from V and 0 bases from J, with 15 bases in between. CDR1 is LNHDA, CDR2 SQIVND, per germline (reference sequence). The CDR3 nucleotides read TGTGCCAGTAAAACCCTGGGGCAGATGAACACTGAAGCTTTCTTT. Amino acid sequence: CASKTLGQMNTEAFF.

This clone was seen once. The CDR3 DNA sequence: TGTGCCAGTAGGCTGCGGGACACAGATACGCAGTATTTT. Its protein is CASRLRDTDTQYF. The chain combines TRBV19 with TRBJ2-3, with D tentatively TRBD2 (6 bases). The CDR3 is 13 residues long. Per germline, CDR1 LNHDA and CDR2 SQIVND (reference sequence). The V end lost 6 bases, the J end lost 2 bases, and 9 bases lay between the germline ends. The full variable domain, with the rest looked up from reference TRBV19 and TRBJ2-3, is DGGITQSPKYLFRKEGQNVTLSCEQNLNHDAMYWYRQDPGQGLRLIYYSQIVNDFQKGDIAEGYSVSREKKESFPLTVTSAQKNPTAFYLCASRLRDTDTQYFGPGTRLTVL.

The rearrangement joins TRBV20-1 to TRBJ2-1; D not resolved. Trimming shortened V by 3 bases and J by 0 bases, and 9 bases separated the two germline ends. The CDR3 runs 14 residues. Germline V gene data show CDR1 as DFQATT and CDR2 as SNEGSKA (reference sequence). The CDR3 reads CSASDLVSYNEQFF. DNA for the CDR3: TGCAGTGCTAGTGATTTAGTCTCCTACAATGAGCAGTTCTTC.

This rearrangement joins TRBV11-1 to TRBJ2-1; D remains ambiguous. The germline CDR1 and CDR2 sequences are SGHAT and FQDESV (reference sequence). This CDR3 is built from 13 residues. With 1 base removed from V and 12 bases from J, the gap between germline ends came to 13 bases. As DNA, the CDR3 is TGTGCCAGCAGCTTAGATCTTCCTAGGCGGCAGTTCTTC. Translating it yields CASSLDLPRRQFF.

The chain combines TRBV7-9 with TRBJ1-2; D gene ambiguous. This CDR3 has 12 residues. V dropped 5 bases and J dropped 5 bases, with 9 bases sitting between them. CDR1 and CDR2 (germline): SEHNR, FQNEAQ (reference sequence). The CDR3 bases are TGTGCCAGCAGCCAGGCCCGGTATGGCTACACCTTC. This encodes CASSQARYGYTF.

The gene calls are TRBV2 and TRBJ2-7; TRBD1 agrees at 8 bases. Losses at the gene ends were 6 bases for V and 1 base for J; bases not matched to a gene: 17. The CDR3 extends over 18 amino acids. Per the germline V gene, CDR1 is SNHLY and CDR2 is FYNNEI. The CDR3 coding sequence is TGTGCCAGCAGCCGTTTGTCTCCAGGGGGCGCGACTTCCTACGAGCAGTACTTC. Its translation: CASSRLSPGGATSYEQYF.

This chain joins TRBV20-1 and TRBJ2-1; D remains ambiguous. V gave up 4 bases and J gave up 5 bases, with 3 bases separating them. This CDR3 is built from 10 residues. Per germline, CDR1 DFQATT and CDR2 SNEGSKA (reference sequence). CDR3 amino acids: CSAIDNEQFF. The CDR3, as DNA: TGCAGTGCTATCGACAATGAGCAGTTCTTC.

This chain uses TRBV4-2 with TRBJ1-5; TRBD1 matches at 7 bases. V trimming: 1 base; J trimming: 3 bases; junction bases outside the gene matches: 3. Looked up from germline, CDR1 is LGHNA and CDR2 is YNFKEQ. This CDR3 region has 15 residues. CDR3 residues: CASSQVGQNNQPQHF. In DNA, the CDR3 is TGTGCCAGCAGCCAAGTGGGACAGAACAATCAGCCCCAGCATTTT.